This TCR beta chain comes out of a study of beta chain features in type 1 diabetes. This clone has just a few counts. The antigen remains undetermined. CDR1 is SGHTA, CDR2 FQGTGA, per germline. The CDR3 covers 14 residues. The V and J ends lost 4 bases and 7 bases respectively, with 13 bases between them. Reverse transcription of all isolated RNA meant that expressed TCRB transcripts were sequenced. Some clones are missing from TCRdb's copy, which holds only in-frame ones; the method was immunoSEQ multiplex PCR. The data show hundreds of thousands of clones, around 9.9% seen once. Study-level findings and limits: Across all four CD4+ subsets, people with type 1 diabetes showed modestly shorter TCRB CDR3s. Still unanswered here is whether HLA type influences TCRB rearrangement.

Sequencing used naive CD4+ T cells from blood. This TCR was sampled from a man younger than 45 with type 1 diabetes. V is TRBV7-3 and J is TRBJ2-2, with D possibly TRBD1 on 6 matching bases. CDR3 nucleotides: TGTGCCAGCAGCTCACAGGGTAGAGGCGGGGAGCTGTTTTTT. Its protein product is CASSSQGRGGELFF. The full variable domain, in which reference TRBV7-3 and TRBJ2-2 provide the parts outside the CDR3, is GAGVSQTPSNKVTEKGKYVELRCDPISGHTALYWYRQSLGQGPEFLIYFQGTGAADDSGLPNDRFFAVRPEGSVSTLKIQRTERGDSAVYLCASSSQGRGGELFFGEGSRLTVL.